What follows are 31 T cell receptor beta chains derived from one specimen sequenced in a study of shared clonotypes between healthy human individuals. The repertoire was sequenced with immunoSEQ multiplex PCR; TCRdb's copy has only in-frame clones and lacks some. The sample records about 2.1 million clones, around 95% being singletons. Selected positively for CCR7 and CD45RO-negative, naive CD8 cells excluded terminally differentiated effector memory CD45RA+ cells. The sequenced sample was naive CD8+ T cells from PBMCs. All receptors come from a man aged 18 to 35 in good health. Some clones in this sample may be carry-over from other donors' samples.

V is TRBV4-3 and J is TRBJ2-1; TRBD2 agrees at 9 bases. With 5 bases clipped from V and 4 bases from J, the junction kept 9 bases outside the gene matches. Germline lookup yields CDR1 LGHNA and CDR2 YSLEER. The CDR3 spans 16 residues. CDR3 DNA sequence: TGCGCCAGCAGCGGCTCAATTAGCGGGAGATACAATGAGCAGTTCTTC. It encodes CASSGSISGRYNEQFF.

CDR3 loop: CASSLPGGVHEQYF. CDR3 coding DNA: TGTGCCAGCAGCTTACCAGGAGGGGTCCACGAGCAGTACTTC. The chain joins TRBV7-9 to TRBJ2-7; a weak D match, TRBD2 (6 bases). Germline CDR1 SEHNR, CDR2 FQNEAQ (reference sequence). V gave up 2 bases and J gave up 5 bases, with 13 bases separating them. The CDR3 contains 14 residues.

The chain uses TRBV7-9 and TRBJ2-1; no clear D. There are 16 residues in the CDR3. Trimming shortened V by 3 bases and J by 6 bases, and 18 bases separated the two germline ends. Germline CDR1 reads SEHNR; CDR2 reads FQNEAQ (reference sequence). In DNA, the CDR3 is TGTGCCAGCAGCTTGGTAGCTGGCCCCCTTATCAATGAGCAGTTCTTC. Translating it yields CASSLVAGPLINEQFF.

The rearrangement joins TRBV2 to TRBJ2-3; D not resolved. Trimming removed 1 base at V and 0 bases at J, with 11 bases between. The germline V gene has CDR1 SNHLY and CDR2 FYNNEI. The CDR3 has 16 amino acids. The CDR3 region has the DNA TGTGCCAGCAGTGAAGGATCGATTGGAAGCACAGATACGCAGTATTTT. This encodes CASSEGSIGSTDTQYF.

The gene calls are TRBV29-1 and TRBJ1-1; maybe TRBD1 (5 bases). Trimming left V 7 bases short and J 1 base short, with 19 bases between. CDR1 and CDR2 from the germline V gene are SQVTM and ANQGSEA. The CDR3 runs to 15 residues. The CDR3 sequence is CSAPPLGGGNTEAFF. The CDR3, as DNA: TGCAGCGCCCCACCTCTAGGCGGGGGGAACACTGAAGCTTTCTTT.

V gene TRBV30 combines with J gene TRBJ2-7; no firm D call. The V end lost 2 bases, the J end lost 5 bases, and 7 bases lay between the germline ends. The CDR3 runs to 11 residues. Germline lookup yields CDR1 GTSNPN and CDR2 SVGIG (reference sequence). CDR3: CAWSPAHEQYF. CDR3 nucleotides: TGTGCCTGGAGTCCAGCGCACGAGCAGTACTTC.

This sequence joins TRBV9 and TRBJ2-1, with 11 bases fitting TRBD2. V shed 0 bases, J shed 6 bases, and the junction held 5 bases outside the gene matches. The CDR3 extends over 16 amino acids. Germline CDR1 and CDR2: SGDLS and YYNGEE. The CDR3 nucleotides read TGTGCCAGCAGCGTAGGGCGACTAGCGGGGTCCAATGAGCAGTTCTTC. Translated, it gives CASSVGRLAGSNEQFF.

The genes are TRBV18 and TRBJ1-2, with D tentatively TRBD1 (5 bases). The CDR3 loop spans 13 amino acids. Germline V gives CDR1 KGHSH, CDR2 LQKENI. Trimming removed 3 bases from V and 7 bases from J, with 12 bases in between. CDR3 loop: CASSPGGKGGYTF. CDR3 in DNA: TGTGCCAGCTCACCCGGGGGAAAAGGTGGCTACACCTTC.

The genes are TRBV7-8 and TRBJ2-5, with 9 positions matching TRBD1. CDR3 length: 17 amino acids. J lost 4 bases, V lost 5 bases, and 14 bases had no gene match. Germline V gene lookup returns CDR1 SGHVS and CDR2 FQNEAQ. The CDR3 bases are TGTGCCAGCAGCCTCGGAGGTAGGACAGGGGATCGAGAGACCCAGTACTTC. Translated, it gives CASSLGGRTGDRETQYF.

This clone was observed once. The chain links TRBV27 to TRBJ1-2, with D tentatively TRBD1 (5 bases). The germline V gene encodes CDR1 MNHEY and CDR2 SMNVEV (reference sequence). Trimming stripped 7 bases from V and 3 bases from J, with 18 bases between. There are 15 residues in the CDR3. CDR3: CASTLIPGRDYGYTF. CDR3 bases: TGTGCCAGCACCCTAATCCCAGGGCGTGACTATGGCTACACCTTC.

This chain connects TRBV7-9 to TRBJ1-4, with D maybe TRBD1 (5 bases). Germline V gene lookup returns CDR1 SEHNR and CDR2 FQNEAQ (reference sequence). CDR3 length: 18 amino acids. V was cut by 5 bases and J by 8 bases, with 27 bases left in between. The chain's CDR3 is CASSLHVGDGRVYEKLFF. CDR3 nucleotide sequence: TGTGCCAGCAGCCTCCACGTGGGGGACGGGCGAGTATACGAAAAACTGTTTTTT.

This chain uses TRBV27 with TRBJ2-1; 7 bases line up with TRBD1. J gave up 5 bases and V 5 bases, and 9 bases lay outside the gene matches. The CDR3 has 15 residues. Germline-derived CDR1 and CDR2 are MNHEY and SMNVEV (reference sequence). CDR3 nucleotides: TGTGCCAGCAGTCCCCCTGGGACAGCCGACAATGAGCAGTTCTTC. It yields the protein CASSPPGTADNEQFF.

The V call is TRBV9, the J call TRBJ2-7; tentative D call: TRBD2 (6 bases). With 4 bases removed from V and 3 bases from J, the gap between germline ends came to 23 bases. Per germline, CDR1 SGDLS and CDR2 YYNGEE. There are 17 residues in the CDR3. The CDR3 coding sequence is TGTGCCAGCAGCCCCCAGGACTACCACTTTACAGACTACGAGCAGTACTTC. Translating it yields CASSPQDYHFTDYEQYF.

In DNA form, the CDR3 reads TGTGCCAGCAGTCCAATGGGGGGAGTGGGCTACAATGAGCAGTTCTTC. Translating gives CASSPMGGVGYNEQFF. J is TRBJ2-1 and V is TRBV27, with D perhaps matching TRBD2 (6 bases). V lost 5 bases to trimming and J lost 3 bases, with 17 bases between them. CDR3 length equals 16 residues. Germline V gene lookup returns CDR1 MNHEY and CDR2 SMNVEV (reference sequence).

This chain joins TRBV7-6 and TRBJ1-4; D possibly corresponds to TRBD1 (5 bases). This CDR3 spans 14 amino acids. Germline CDR1 SGHVS, CDR2 FNYEAQ. V shed 5 bases and J shed 6 bases, with 13 bases lying between them. The CDR3 DNA reads TGTGCCAGCAGCCTGGGTAGGGGCGATGAAAAACTGTTTTTT. Translated, it gives CASSLGRGDEKLFF.

The chain is built from TRBV10-2 and TRBJ1-5; D not certain. The CDR3 sequence is 15 residues long. Trimming stripped 0 bases from V and 10 bases from J, with 16 bases between. Germline V gives CDR1 WSHSY, CDR2 SAAADI. The CDR3 is CASSESIFQGIPQHF. Written as DNA, the CDR3 is TGCGCCAGCAGTGAGTCGATATTTCAAGGGATTCCCCAGCATTTT.

The rearrangement uses TRBV28 and TRBJ2-7; D tentatively reads TRBD1 or TRBD2 (5 bases each). This CDR3 spans 15 amino acids. Germline V gene sequence: CDR1 MDHEN, CDR2 SYDVKM. The V and J ends lost 6 bases and 3 bases respectively, with 18 bases between them. The chain's CDR3 is CASRTEGTLNYEQYF. CDR3 bases: TGTGCCAGCAGAACAGAGGGGACGCTCAACTACGAGCAGTACTTC.

The chain combines TRBV9 with TRBJ2-1, with a possible D match to TRBD1 (6 bases). The CDR3 consists of 17 residues. V shed 0 bases and J shed 6 bases, with 19 bases lying between them. Germline CDR1 reads SGDLS; CDR2 reads YYNGEE. CDR3 region: CASSVAEGHRLSNEQFF. The DNA for the CDR3 is TGTGCCAGCAGCGTAGCTGAGGGACACCGTTTGTCCAATGAGCAGTTCTTC.

V is TRBV6-1 and J is TRBJ2-7, with TRBD2 matching over 11 bases. With V trimmed by 6 bases and J by 4 bases, 5 bases remained unmatched. Germline V gene sequence: CDR1 MNHNS, CDR2 SASEGT. The CDR3 runs 14 residues. CDR3 region: CASRISGRVYEQYF. CDR3 nucleotides: TGTGCCAGCAGGATTAGCGGGAGGGTTTACGAGCAGTACTTC.

The J gene is TRBJ2-7, the V gene TRBV6-5; 8 bases map to TRBD2. The germline gives CDR1 MNHEY, CDR2 SVGAGI. V gave up 2 bases and J gave up 7 bases; unmatched junction bases: 10. This CDR3 contains 15 residues. The CDR3 here is CASSYSPGLDSEQYF. The CDR3 DNA reads TGTGCCAGCAGTTACAGTCCGGGACTAGACTCAGAGCAGTACTTC.

The V gene is TRBV25-1, the J gene TRBJ1-1, with TRBD1 identical over 7 bases. V trimming: 4 bases; J trimming: 0 bases; junction bases outside the gene matches: 5. CDR3 length: 15 amino acids. Germline V gene lookup returns CDR1 MGHDK and CDR2 SYGVNS. The DNA for the CDR3 is TGTGCCAGCAGTGGTATTACAGGGGTGAACACTGAAGCTTTCTTT. Its protein is CASSGITGVNTEAFF.

V is TRBV5-1 and J is TRBJ2-7; D is unclear. V was shortened by 0 bases and J by 2 bases, with 15 bases between the two germline ends. Germline V lookup: CDR1 SGHRS, CDR2 YFSETQ. This CDR3 region has 16 residues. CDR3 protein: CASSLGGIRPTYEQYF. Here the CDR3 DNA reads TGCGCCAGCAGCTTGGGTGGGATTAGACCTACCTACGAGCAGTACTTC.

J is TRBJ2-4 and V is TRBV5-6; a possible D gene is TRBD2 (5 bases). V was trimmed by 0 bases and J by 0 bases, leaving 10 bases between them. The CDR3 runs to 16 residues. Germline assignment: CDR1 SGHDT and CDR2 YYEEEE. Written as DNA, the CDR3 is TGTGCCAGCAGCTTGGGAGCGGAACTAGCCAAAAACATTCAGTACTTC. Translation: CASSLGAELAKNIQYF.

On this clone itself: Other nucleotide sequences from this sample produce the same CDR3. The V call is TRBV9, the J call TRBJ1-5, with a tentative D call TRBD1 (5 bases). Germline loops: CDR1 SGDLS, CDR2 YYNGEE. The CDR3 consists of 12 residues. The ends were cut back, 7 bases at V and 2 bases at J, with 7 bases in the middle. The CDR3: CASGGGNQPQHF. CDR3 sequence (DNA): TGTGCCAGCGGGGGGGGCAATCAGCCCCAGCATTTT.

The V and J genes are TRBV9 and TRBJ2-5; D is unclear. This CDR3 is built from 15 residues. The germline V gene has CDR1 SGDLS and CDR2 YYNGEE. V was trimmed by 0 bases and J by 1 base, leaving 10 bases between them. Written as DNA, the CDR3 is TGTGCCAGCAGCGTAGGTGCTAGACCCCAAGAGACCCAGTACTTC. It specifies CASSVGARPQETQYF.

This rearrangement joins TRBV15 to TRBJ2-1; D is undetermined. The CDR3 covers 16 residues. CDR1 is LNHNV and CDR2 is YYDKDF in the germline V gene (reference sequence). Trimming took 0 bases from V and 2 from J, leaving 11 bases between them. CDR3 coding DNA: TGTGCCACCAGCAGAGATCGCGCGGCAACCTACAATGAGCAGTTCTTC. This translates into CATSRDRAATYNEQFF.

The J gene is TRBJ2-5, the V gene TRBV27; D not resolved. The CDR3 extends over 13 amino acids. Per the germline V gene, CDR1 is MNHEY and CDR2 is SMNVEV (reference sequence). V was trimmed by 5 bases and J by 5 bases, leaving 12 bases between them. The CDR3 reads CASSTRLGETQYF. CDR3 sequence (DNA): TGTGCCAGCAGTACCCGACTCGGGGAGACCCAGTACTTC.

The chain employs TRBV5-4 and TRBJ2-1; 12 nucleotides agree with TRBD2. CDR1 is SGHNT and CDR2 is YYREEE in the germline V gene (reference sequence). With V trimmed by 4 bases and J by 0 bases, 2 bases remained unmatched. This CDR3 has 16 residues. The CDR3 is CASSPGLAGSYNEQFF. In DNA, the CDR3 is TGTGCCAGCAGCCCGGGACTAGCGGGCTCCTACAATGAGCAGTTCTTC.

J is TRBJ2-7 and V is TRBV28; D perhaps matches TRBD1 (5 bases). The CDR3 is made up of 16 amino acids. V lost 7 bases and J lost 4, with 23 bases in between. Germline V gene sequence: CDR1 MDHEN, CDR2 SYDVKM. The CDR3: CASTLSSDRRGYEQYF. The CDR3 region has the DNA TGTGCCAGCACCCTATCGAGCGACCGTAGGGGTTACGAGCAGTACTTC.

This clone has more than one count but fewer than ten. The V and J genes are TRBV7-9 and TRBJ1-2, with a weak D call TRBD1 (6 bases). Germline CDR1 SEHNR, CDR2 FQNEAQ (reference sequence). Trimming left V 0 bases short and J 7 bases short, with 18 bases between. The CDR3 length is 16 residues. The CDR3 DNA follows: TGTGCCAGCAGCTTAGCGAAAGGCAGGGGATCGCTTGGCTACACCTTC. Protein sequence: CASSLAKGRGSLGYTF.

The J gene is TRBJ1-2, the V gene TRBV7-2; D gene ambiguous. The CDR3 is 17 amino acids. Deletions cut 5 bases from V and 1 base from J, with 20 bases between. Germline-derived CDR1 and CDR2 are SGHTA and FQGNSA. DNA for the CDR3: TGTGCCAGCAGCACCTACGGTGCCGAAACCCTTAACTATGGCTACACCTTC. It specifies CASSTYGAETLNYGYTF.